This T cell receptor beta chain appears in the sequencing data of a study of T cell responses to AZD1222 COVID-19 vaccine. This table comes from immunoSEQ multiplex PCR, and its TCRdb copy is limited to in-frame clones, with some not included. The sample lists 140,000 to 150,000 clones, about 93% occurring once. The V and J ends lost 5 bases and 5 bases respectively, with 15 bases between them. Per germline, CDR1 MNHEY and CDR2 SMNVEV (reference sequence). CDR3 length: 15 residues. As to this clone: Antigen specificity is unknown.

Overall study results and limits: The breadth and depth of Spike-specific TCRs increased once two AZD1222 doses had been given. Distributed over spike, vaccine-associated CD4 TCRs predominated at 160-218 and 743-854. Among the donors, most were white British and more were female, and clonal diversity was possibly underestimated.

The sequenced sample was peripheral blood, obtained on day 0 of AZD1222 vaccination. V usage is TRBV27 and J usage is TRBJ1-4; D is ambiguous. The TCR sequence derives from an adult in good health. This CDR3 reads CASSRRHPENEKLFF. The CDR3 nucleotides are TGTGCCAGCAGTCGACGCCACCCGGAGAATGAAAAACTGTTTTTT.